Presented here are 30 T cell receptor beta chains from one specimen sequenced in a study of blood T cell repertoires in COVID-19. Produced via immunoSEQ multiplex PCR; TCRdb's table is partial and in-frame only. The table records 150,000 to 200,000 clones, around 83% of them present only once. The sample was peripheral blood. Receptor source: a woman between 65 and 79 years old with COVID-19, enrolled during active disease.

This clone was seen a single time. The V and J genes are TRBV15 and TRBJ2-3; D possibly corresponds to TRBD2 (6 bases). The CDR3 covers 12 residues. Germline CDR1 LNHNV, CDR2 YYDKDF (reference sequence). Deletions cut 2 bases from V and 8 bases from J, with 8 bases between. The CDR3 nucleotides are TGTGCCACCAGCAGACTAGCGAGTACGCAGTATTTT. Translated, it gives CATSRLASTQYF.

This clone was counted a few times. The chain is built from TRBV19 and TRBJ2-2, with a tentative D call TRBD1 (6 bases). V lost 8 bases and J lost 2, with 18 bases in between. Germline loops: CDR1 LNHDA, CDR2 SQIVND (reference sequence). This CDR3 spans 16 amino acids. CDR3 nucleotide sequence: TGTGCCAGTGTTACAGGGAGCCGTACCAACACCGGGGAGCTGTTTTTT. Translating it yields CASVTGSRTNTGELFF.

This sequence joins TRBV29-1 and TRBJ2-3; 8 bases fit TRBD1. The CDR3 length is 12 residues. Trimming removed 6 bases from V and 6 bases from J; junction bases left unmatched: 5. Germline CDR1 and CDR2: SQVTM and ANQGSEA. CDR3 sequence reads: CSVGQGVDTQYF. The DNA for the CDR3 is TGCAGCGTCGGACAGGGTGTCGATACGCAGTATTTT.

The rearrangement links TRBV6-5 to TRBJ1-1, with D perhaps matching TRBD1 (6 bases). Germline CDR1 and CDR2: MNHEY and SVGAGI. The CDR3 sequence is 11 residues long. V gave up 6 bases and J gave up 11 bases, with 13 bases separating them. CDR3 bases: TGTGCCAGCAGAACAGGGAGTCGGGCTTTCTTT. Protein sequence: CASRTGSRAFF.

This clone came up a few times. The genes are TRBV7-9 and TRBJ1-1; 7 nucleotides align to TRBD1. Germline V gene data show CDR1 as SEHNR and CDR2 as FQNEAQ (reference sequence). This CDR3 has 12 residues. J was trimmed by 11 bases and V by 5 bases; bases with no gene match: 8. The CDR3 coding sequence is TGTGCCAGCAGCCGCTCAACCAGGGGGGCTTTCTTT. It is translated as CASSRSTRGAFF.

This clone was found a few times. This chain's CDR3 is CATSDFRQGNEQYF. The CDR3, as DNA: TGTGCCACCAGTGATTTCAGACAGGGAAACGAGCAGTACTTC. The chain is built from TRBV24-1 and TRBJ2-7; 7 positions agree with TRBD1. The CDR3 loop spans 14 amino acids. CDR1 is KGHDR, CDR2 SFDVKD, per germline. The V and J ends lost 1 base and 5 bases, in that order; junction bases with no gene match: 4.

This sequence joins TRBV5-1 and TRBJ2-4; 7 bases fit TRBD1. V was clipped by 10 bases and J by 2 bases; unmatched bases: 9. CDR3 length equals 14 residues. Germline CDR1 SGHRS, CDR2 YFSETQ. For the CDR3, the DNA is TGCGCCGTACACCAGGGGGACCCCAAAAACATTCAGTACTTC. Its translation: CAVHQGDPKNIQYF.

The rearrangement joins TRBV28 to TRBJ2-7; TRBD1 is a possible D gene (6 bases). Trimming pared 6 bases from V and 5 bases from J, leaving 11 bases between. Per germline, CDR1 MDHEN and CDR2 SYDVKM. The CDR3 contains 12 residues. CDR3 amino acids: CASSPDRHEQYF. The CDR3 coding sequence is TGTGCCAGCAGCCCAGACAGGCACGAGCAGTACTTC.

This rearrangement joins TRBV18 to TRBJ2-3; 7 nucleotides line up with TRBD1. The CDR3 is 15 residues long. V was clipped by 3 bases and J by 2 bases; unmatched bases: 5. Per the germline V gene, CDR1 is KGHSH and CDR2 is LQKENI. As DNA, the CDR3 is TGTGCCAGCTCACCTGACAGGGAGCCCACAGATACGCAGTATTTT. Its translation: CASSPDREPTDTQYF.

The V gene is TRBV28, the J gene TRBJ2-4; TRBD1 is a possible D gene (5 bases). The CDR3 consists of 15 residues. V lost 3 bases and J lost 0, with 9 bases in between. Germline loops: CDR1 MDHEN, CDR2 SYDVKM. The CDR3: CASSLGDRAKNIQYF. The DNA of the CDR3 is TGTGCCAGCAGTTTGGGCGACAGAGCCAAAAACATTCAGTACTTC.

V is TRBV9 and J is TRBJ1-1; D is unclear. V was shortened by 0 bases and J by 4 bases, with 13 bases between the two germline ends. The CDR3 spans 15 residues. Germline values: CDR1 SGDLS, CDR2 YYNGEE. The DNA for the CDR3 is TGTGCCAGCAGCGTAGCCCCACAGCCGTTCACTGAAGCTTTCTTT. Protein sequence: CASSVAPQPFTEAFF.

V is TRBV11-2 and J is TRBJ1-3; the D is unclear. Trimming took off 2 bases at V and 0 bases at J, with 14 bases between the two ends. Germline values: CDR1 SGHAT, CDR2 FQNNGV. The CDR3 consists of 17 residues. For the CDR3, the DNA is TGTGCCAGCAGCTTATTGGTTCATGTCAGCTCTGGAAACACCATATATTTT. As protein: CASSLLVHVSSGNTIYF.

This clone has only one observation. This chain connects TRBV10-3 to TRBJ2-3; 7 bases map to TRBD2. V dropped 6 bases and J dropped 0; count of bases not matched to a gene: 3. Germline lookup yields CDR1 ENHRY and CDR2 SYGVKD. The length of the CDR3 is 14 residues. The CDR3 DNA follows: TGTGCCATCAGCCTAGCGGTTAGCACAGATACGCAGTATTTT. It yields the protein CAISLAVSTDTQYF.

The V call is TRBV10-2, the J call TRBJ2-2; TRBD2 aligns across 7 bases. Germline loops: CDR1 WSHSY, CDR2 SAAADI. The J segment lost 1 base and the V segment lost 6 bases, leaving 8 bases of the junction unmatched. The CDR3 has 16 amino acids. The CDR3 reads CASSSLGGGNTGELFF. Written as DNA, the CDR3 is TGCGCCAGCAGCTCGTTGGGCGGGGGGAACACCGGGGAGCTGTTTTTT.

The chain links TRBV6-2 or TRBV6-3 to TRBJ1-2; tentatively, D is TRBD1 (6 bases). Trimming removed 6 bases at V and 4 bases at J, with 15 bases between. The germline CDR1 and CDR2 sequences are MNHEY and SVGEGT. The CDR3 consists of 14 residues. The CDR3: CASSKNRDTYGYTF. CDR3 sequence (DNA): TGTGCCAGCAGCAAAAACCGGGACACCTATGGCTACACCTTC.

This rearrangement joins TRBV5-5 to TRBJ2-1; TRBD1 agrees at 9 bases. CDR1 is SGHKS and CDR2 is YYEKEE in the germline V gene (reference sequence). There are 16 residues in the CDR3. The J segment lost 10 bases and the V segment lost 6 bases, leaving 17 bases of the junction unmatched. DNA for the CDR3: TGTGCCAGCACCACCCAAGCGGACAGGGGTCGAGGGGAGCAGTTCTTC. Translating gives CASTTQADRGRGEQFF.

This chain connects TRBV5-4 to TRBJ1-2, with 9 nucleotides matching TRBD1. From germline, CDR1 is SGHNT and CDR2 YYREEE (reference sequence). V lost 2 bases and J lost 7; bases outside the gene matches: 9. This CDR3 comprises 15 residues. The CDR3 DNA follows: TGTGCCAGCAGCTTCCTGGACAGGGGCTACAGTGGCTACACCTTC. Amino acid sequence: CASSFLDRGYSGYTF. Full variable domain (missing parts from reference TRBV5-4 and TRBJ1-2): ETGVTQSPTHLIKTRGQQVTLRCSSQSGHNTVSWYQQALGQGPQFIFQYYREEENGRGNFPPRFSGLQFPNYSSELNVNALELDDSALYLCASSFLDRGYSGYTFGSGTRLTVV.

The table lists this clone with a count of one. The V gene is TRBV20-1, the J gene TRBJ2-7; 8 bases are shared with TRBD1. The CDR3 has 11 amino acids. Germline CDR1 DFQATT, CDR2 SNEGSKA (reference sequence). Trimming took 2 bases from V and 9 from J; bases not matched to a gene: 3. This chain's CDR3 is CSARQGAAQYF. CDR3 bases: TGCAGTGCTAGACAGGGGGCAGCGCAGTACTTC.

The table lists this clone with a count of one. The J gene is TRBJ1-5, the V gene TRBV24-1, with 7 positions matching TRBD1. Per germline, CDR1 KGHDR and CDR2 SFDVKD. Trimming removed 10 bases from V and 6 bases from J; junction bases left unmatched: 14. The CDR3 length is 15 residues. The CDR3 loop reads CATGTGALGSQPQHF. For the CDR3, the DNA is TGTGCCACGGGCACAGGGGCGTTGGGGAGTCAGCCCCAGCATTTT.

In DNA form, the CDR3 reads TGTGCCTGGATGCGGGCTAATGAAAAACTGTTTTTT. Translating it yields CAWMRANEKLFF. The chain uses TRBV30 and TRBJ1-4; D gene ambiguous. Germline loops: CDR1 GTSNPN, CDR2 SVGIG (reference sequence). Trimming stripped 4 bases from V and 3 bases from J, with 6 bases between. This CDR3 has 12 residues.

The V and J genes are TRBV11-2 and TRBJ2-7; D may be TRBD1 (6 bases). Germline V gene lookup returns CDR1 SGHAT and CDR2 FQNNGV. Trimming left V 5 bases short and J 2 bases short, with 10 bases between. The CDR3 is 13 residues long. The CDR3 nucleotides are TGTGCCAGCAGCCCCGGACAGACCTACGAGCAGTACTTC. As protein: CASSPGQTYEQYF.

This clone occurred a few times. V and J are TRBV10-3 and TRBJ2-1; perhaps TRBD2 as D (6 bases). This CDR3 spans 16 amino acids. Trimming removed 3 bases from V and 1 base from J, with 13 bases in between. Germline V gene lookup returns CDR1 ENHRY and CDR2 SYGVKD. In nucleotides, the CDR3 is TGTGCCATCAGTGATCCATTCGGGAGTTCCTACAATGAGCAGTTCTTC. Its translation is CAISDPFGSSYNEQFF.

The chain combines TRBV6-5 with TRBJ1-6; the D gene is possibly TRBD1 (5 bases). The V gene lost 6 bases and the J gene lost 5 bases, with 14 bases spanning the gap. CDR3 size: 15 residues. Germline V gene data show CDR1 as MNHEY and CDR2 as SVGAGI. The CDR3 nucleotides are TGTGCCAGCAGAAGGGGCACCTTTAATAATTCACCCCTCCACTTT. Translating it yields CASRRGTFNNSPLHF.

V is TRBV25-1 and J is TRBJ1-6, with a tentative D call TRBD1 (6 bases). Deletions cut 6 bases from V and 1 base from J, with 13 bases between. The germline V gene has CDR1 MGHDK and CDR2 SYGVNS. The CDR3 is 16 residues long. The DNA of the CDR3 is TGTGCCAGCAGGAATAGGGACACTTCCTATAATTCACCCCTCCACTTT. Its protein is CASRNRDTSYNSPLHF.

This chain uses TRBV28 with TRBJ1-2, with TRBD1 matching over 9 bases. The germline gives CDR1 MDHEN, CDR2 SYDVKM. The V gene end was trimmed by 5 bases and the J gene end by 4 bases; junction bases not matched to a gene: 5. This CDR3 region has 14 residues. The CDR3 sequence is CASSPGTGFYGYTF. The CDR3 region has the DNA TGTGCCAGCAGTCCCGGGACAGGGTTCTATGGCTACACCTTC.

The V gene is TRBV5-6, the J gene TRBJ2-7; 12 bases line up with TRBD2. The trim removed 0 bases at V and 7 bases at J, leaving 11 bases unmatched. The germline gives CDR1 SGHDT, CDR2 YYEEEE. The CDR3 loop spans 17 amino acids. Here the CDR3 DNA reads TGTGCCAGCAGCTTGGCCGCCCGGGCTAGCGGGAGGGAGGAGCAGTACTTC. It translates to CASSLAARASGREEQYF. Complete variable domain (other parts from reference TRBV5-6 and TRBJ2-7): DAGVTQSPTHLIKTRGQQVTLRCSPKSGHDTVSWYQQALGQGPQFIFQYYEEEERQRGNFPDRFSGHQFPNYSSELNVNALLLGDSALYLCASSLAARASGREEQYFGPGTRLTVT.

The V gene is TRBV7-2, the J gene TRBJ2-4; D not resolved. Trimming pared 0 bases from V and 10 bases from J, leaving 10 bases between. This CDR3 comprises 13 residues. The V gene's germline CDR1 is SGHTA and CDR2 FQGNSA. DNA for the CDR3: TGTGCCAGCAGCTTAGCTAGAGAGGCTATTCAGTACTTC. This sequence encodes CASSLAREAIQYF.

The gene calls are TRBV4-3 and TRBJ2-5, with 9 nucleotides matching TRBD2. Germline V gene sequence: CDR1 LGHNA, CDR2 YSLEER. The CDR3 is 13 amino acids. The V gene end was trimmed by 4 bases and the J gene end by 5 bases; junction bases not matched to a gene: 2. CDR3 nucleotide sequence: TGCGCCAGCAGCCCACTAGCGGGTGAGACCCAGTACTTC. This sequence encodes CASSPLAGETQYF.

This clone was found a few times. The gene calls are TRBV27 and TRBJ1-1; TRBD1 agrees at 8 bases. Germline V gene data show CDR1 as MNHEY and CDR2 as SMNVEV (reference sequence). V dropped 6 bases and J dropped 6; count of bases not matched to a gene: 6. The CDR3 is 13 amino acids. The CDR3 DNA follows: TGTGCCAGCAGAGACAGGGGATATTCTGAAGCTTTCTTT. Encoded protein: CASRDRGYSEAFF.

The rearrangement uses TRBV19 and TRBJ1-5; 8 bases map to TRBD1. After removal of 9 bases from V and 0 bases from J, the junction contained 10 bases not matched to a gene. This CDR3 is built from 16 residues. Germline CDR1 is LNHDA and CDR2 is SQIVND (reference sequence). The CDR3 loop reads CASNRGSTYSNQPQHF. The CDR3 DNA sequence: TGTGCCAGCAACAGGGGGTCAACGTATAGCAATCAGCCCCAGCATTTT.